This is a list of T cell receptor beta chains from one sample in a study of cytomegalovirus exposure and HLA in healthy donors. The method was immunoSEQ multiplex PCR; TCRdb's version includes in-frame clones alone and lacks a portion of them. Counted here are 150,000 or so clones, approximately 89% occurring once; the ten biggest clones make up roughly 1.2%. Material: PBMCs. These receptors originate from a young woman in good health and CMV-seronegative. CDR3s include the opening cysteine and the closing phenylalanine or tryptophan. Each record gives: D gene, V gene, clone size, J gene, CDR3 protein, CDR3 DNA. The D gene is left open where the match is weak. Clone sizes are given selectively: once, few, many, or a class where the clone is expanded.

D: TRBD2; V: TRBV27; size: once; J: TRBJ2-2; CDR3: CASSLSLAGGTGELFF; DNA: TGTGCCAGCAGTTTATCTCTAGCGGGGGGGACGGGGGAGCTGTTTTTT
D: TRBD2; V: TRBV6-1; size: NA; J: TRBJ2-7; CDR3: CASSVIAGGSYEQYF; DNA: TGTGCCAGCAGTGTAATAGCGGGGGGTTCTTACGAGCAGTACTTC
D: TRBD1; V: TRBV2; size: once; J: TRBJ2-2; CDR3: CASREGDRADGELFF; DNA: TGTGCCAGCAGAGAAGGGGACAGGGCTGACGGGGAGCTGTTTTTT
D: TRBD1; V: TRBV7-8; size: NA; J: TRBJ1-5; CDR3: CASSPGGNQPQHF; DNA: TGTGCCAGCAGCCCAGGGGGAAATCAGCCCCAGCATTTT
D: TRBD2; V: TRBV5-4; size: NA; J: TRBJ2-1; CDR3: CASSLALAGGQNEQFF; DNA: TGTGCCAGCAGCTTGGCTCTAGCGGGGGGGCAAAATGAGCAGTTCTTC
D: NA; V: TRBV6-5; size: NA; J: TRBJ2-3; CDR3: CASSPRGTDTQYF; DNA: TGTGCCAGCAGTCCGAGGGGCACAGATACGCAGTATTTT
D: TRBD2; V: TRBV6-4; size: many; J: TRBJ2-3; CDR3: CASSDSTSGGADTQYF; DNA: TGTGCCAGCAGTGACTCGACTAGCGGGGGGGCAGATACGCAGTATTTT
D: NA; V: TRBV2; size: NA; J: TRBJ2-2; CDR3: CASNSVMLQGTAGELFF; DNA: TGTGCCAGCAATTCCGTTATGCTACAGGGGACTGCCGGGGAGCTGTTTTTT
D: NA; V: TRBV15; size: NA; J: TRBJ1-5; CDR3: CATSRDLGENNQPQHF; DNA: TGTGCCACCAGCAGAGATCTTGGGGAGAATAATCAGCCCCAGCATTTT
D: NA; V: TRBV18; size: few; J: TRBJ2-5; CDR3: CASSPGAQETQYF; DNA: TGTGCCAGCTCACCGGGCGCGCAAGAGACCCAGTACTTC
D: NA; V: TRBV6-5; size: NA; J: TRBJ2-7; CDR3: CASSYQGHTYEQYF; DNA: TGTGCCAGCAGTTACCAGGGACACACCTACGAGCAGTACTTC
D: NA; V: TRBV9; size: NA; J: TRBJ2-2; CDR3: CASKRESGRTGELFF; DNA: TGTGCCAGCAAAAGGGAGTCGGGTAGGACCGGGGAGCTGTTTTTT
D: NA; V: TRBV10-3; size: few; J: TRBJ1-2; CDR3: CAISEDRIYGYTF; DNA: TGTGCCATCAGTGAGGACAGGATCTATGGCTACACCTTC
D: NA; V: TRBV2; size: NA; J: TRBJ1-1; CDR3: CASSERGTEAFF; DNA: TGTGCCAGCAGTGAAAGGGGCACTGAAGCTTTCTTT
D: TRBD1; V: TRBV7-8; size: NA; J: TRBJ1-1; CDR3: CASSSIEQGRKAFF; DNA: TGTGCCAGCAGCTCCATAGAACAGGGGCGGAAAGCTTTCTTT
D: TRBD2; V: TRBV6-1; size: few; J: TRBJ2-1; CDR3: CASSEAGTSNEQFF; DNA: TGTGCCAGCAGTGAAGCAGGGACTAGCAATGAGCAGTTCTTC
D: NA; V: TRBV10-3; size: few; J: TRBJ1-5; CDR3: CAISERGWEPQHF; DNA: TGTGCCATCAGTGAGAGAGGGTGGGAGCCCCAGCATTTT
D: NA; V: TRBV5-8; size: many; J: TRBJ2-7; CDR3: CASSHGWYEQYF; DNA: TGTGCCAGCAGCCACGGTTGGTACGAGCAGTACTTC
D: NA; V: TRBV6-5; size: NA; J: TRBJ2-7; CDR3: CASSHRATYEQYF; DNA: TGTGCCAGCAGTCACAGGGCAACCTACGAGCAGTACTTC
D: NA; V: TRBV5-5; size: few; J: TRBJ1-6; CDR3: CASSLGGTSEPPLHF; DNA: TGTGCCAGCAGCTTGGGCGGGACCTCCGAGCCACCCCTCCACTTT
D: TRBD1; V: TRBV27; size: NA; J: TRBJ1-2; CDR3: CASTSYRDRAGGYTF; DNA: TGTGCCAGCACGAGCTACCGTGACAGGGCGGGTGGCTACACCTTC
D: NA; V: TRBV27; size: NA; J: TRBJ2-7; CDR3: CASSPTEDYEQYF; DNA: TGTGCCAGCAGTCCAACTGAGGACTACGAGCAGTACTTC
D: NA; V: TRBV5-1; size: NA; J: TRBJ2-1; CDR3: CASSLESGLPSNEQFF; DNA: TGCGCCAGCAGCTTGGAGTCGGGACTTCCCTCGAATGAGCAGTTCTTC
D: NA; V: TRBV18; size: NA; J: TRBJ2-7; CDR3: CASSPPNRVDEQYF; DNA: TGTGCCAGCTCACCACCGAACAGGGTGGACGAGCAGTACTTC
D: NA; V: TRBV27; size: NA; J: TRBJ2-2; CDR3: CASTPRLQDRTNTGELFF; DNA: TGTGCCAGCACCCCCAGACTGCAAGACAGAACAAACACCGGGGAGCTGTTTTTT
D: TRBD2; V: TRBV10-3; size: NA; J: TRBJ2-2; CDR3: CAISGSGGANTGELFF; DNA: TGTGCCATCAGTGGGTCCGGGGGGGCGAACACCGGGGAGCTGTTTTTT
D: NA; V: TRBV27; size: NA; J: TRBJ2-1; CDR3: CASSLSGGAVSYNEQFF; DNA: TGTGCCAGCAGTTTATCGGGCGGGGCTGTTTCCTACAATGAGCAGTTCTTC
D: NA; V: TRBV4-2; size: NA; J: TRBJ1-4; CDR3: CASSQFGPGAGALGEKLFF; DNA: TGTGCCAGCAGCCAATTCGGCCCTGGTGCGGGGGCTTTAGGAGAAAAACTGTTTTTT
D: NA; V: TRBV4-2; size: many; J: TRBJ2-7; CDR3: CASSQDHGFTYEQYF; DNA: TGTGCCAGCAGCCAAGATCACGGTTTTACCTACGAGCAGTACTTC
D: TRBD2; V: TRBV19; size: NA; J: TRBJ2-3; CDR3: CASSLLAGGITDTQYF; DNA: TGTGCCAGTAGTCTTCTAGCGGGGGGGATCACAGATACGCAGTATTTT
D: NA; V: TRBV7-2; size: few; J: TRBJ1-2; CDR3: CASSYAGGSPYGYTF; DNA: TGTGCCAGCAGCTACGCCGGGGGATCCCCCTATGGCTACACCTTC
D: NA; V: TRBV27; size: NA; J: TRBJ1-1; CDR3: CASSAQGYEMNTEAFF; DNA: TGTGCCAGCAGTGCCCAGGGTTACGAGATGAACACTGAAGCTTTCTTT
D: NA; V: TRBV18; size: NA; J: TRBJ1-1; CDR3: CASSRDTVLTEAFF; DNA: TGTGCCAGCTCACGAGATACAGTGCTCACTGAAGCTTTCTTT
D: NA; V: TRBV25-1; size: once; J: TRBJ1-5; CDR3: CASSGGPPGETQPQHF; DNA: TGTGCCAGCAGTGGAGGCCCCCCCGGGGAGACTCAGCCCCAGCATTTT
D: TRBD2; V: TRBV5-1; size: NA; J: TRBJ2-1; CDR3: CASSLAGAGAYNEQFF; DNA: TGCGCCAGCAGCTTGGCCGGAGCGGGGGCCTACAATGAGCAGTTCTTC
D: NA; V: TRBV5-1; size: NA; J: TRBJ2-6; CDR3: CASSWGRSAGANVLTF; DNA: TGCGCCAGCAGCTGGGGGAGGTCGGCTGGGGCCAACGTCCTGACTTTC
D: TRBD1; V: TRBV5-1; size: NA; J: TRBJ2-5; CDR3: CASSFGQVTETQYF; DNA: TGCGCCAGCAGCTTCGGACAGGTAACGGAGACCCAGTACTTC
D: NA; V: TRBV7-3; size: NA; J: TRBJ1-1; CDR3: CASSLTVDRRGQAFF; DNA: TGTGCCAGCAGCTTAACTGTGGACCGAAGGGGTCAAGCTTTCTTT
D: TRBD1; V: TRBV29-1; size: NA; J: TRBJ1-2; CDR3: CSVRQGRDGYTF; DNA: TGCAGCGTCCGACAGGGTCGTGATGGCTACACCTTC
D: NA; V: TRBV11-3; size: NA; J: TRBJ2-3; CDR3: CASSLEGAHGTDTQYF; DNA: TGTGCCAGCAGCTTAGAGGGGGCGCACGGCACAGATACGCAGTATTTT
D: TRBD1; V: TRBV5-1; size: NA; J: TRBJ1-2; CDR3: CASSGTGQNYGYTF; DNA: TGCGCCAGCAGCGGGACAGGCCAGAACTATGGCTACACCTTC
D: NA; V: TRBV4-1; size: NA; J: TRBJ1-3; CDR3: CASSQTASGNTIYF; DNA: TGCGCCAGCAGCCAGACAGCTAGTGGAAACACCATATATTTT
D: TRBD1; V: TRBV29-1; size: NA; J: TRBJ1-3; CDR3: CSVGDRGGNTIYF; DNA: TGCAGCGTAGGAGACAGGGGCGGAAACACCATATATTTT
D: NA; V: TRBV9; size: NA; J: TRBJ1-6; CDR3: CASGGLNSPLHF; DNA: TGTGCCAGCGGGGGCCTGAATTCACCCCTCCACTTT
D: TRBD2; V: TRBV5-1; size: NA; J: TRBJ2-3; CDR3: CASSPERGSDTQYF; DNA: TGCGCCAGCAGCCCGGAGCGGGGTTCCGATACGCAGTATTTT
D: NA; V: TRBV2; size: NA; J: TRBJ1-2; CDR3: CARKEQVRYGYTF; DNA: TGTGCCAGAAAGGAACAGGTGCGCTATGGCTACACCTTC
D: TRBD2; V: TRBV6-5; size: NA; J: TRBJ2-1; CDR3: CASRGEGRDEQFF; DNA: TGTGCCAGCAGGGGGGAGGGGAGGGATGAGCAGTTCTTC
D: NA; V: TRBV18; size: NA; J: TRBJ2-1; CDR3: CASSPRRAEQFF; DNA: TGTGCCAGCTCCCCACGGCGGGCTGAGCAGTTCTTC
D: NA; V: TRBV2; size: NA; J: TRBJ2-2; CDR3: CASWAGFTGELFF; DNA: TGTGCCAGCTGGGCAGGGTTCACCGGGGAGCTGTTTTTT
D: TRBD2; V: TRBV4-2; size: NA; J: TRBJ2-5; CDR3: CASSPGTSGGQETQYF; DNA: TGTGCCAGCAGCCCGGGGACTAGCGGGGGTCAAGAGACCCAGTACTTC
D: NA; V: TRBV11-1; size: NA; J: TRBJ1-1; CDR3: CASSLVRGGTEAFF; DNA: TGTGCCAGCAGCTTAGTTCGAGGGGGCACTGAAGCTTTCTTT
D: TRBD1; V: TRBV6-5; size: NA; J: TRBJ1-5; CDR3: CASSVQGNDNQPQHF; DNA: TGTGCCAGCAGCGTACAGGGGAATGACAATCAGCCCCAGCATTTT
D: TRBD2; V: TRBV11-2; size: once; J: TRBJ2-1; CDR3: CASSFLAGGPYNEQFF; DNA: TGTGCCAGCAGCTTTCTAGCGGGGGGCCCCTACAATGAGCAGTTCTTC
D: NA; V: TRBV25-1; size: once; J: TRBJ1-1; CDR3: CASSESAAMNTEAFF; DNA: TGTGCCAGCAGTGAATCAGCGGCAATGAACACTGAAGCTTTCTTT
D: NA; V: TRBV5-1; size: NA; J: TRBJ2-5; CDR3: CASNEGRGHQETQYF; DNA: TGCGCCAGCAACGAGGGGCGGGGGCACCAAGAGACCCAGTACTTC
D: TRBD1; V: TRBV7-9; size: NA; J: TRBJ1-5; CDR3: CASSSTGGSDQPQHF; DNA: TGTGCCAGCAGCTCGACAGGGGGTTCGGATCAGCCCCAGCATTTT
D: TRBD1; V: TRBV5-6; size: NA; J: TRBJ1-2; CDR3: CASSLGGTGYTF; DNA: TGTGCCAGCAGCTTAGGGGGCACGGGCTACACCTTC
D: TRBD1; V: TRBV5-4; size: NA; J: TRBJ2-7; CDR3: CASGQGITYEQYF; DNA: TGTGCCAGCGGACAGGGTATAACCTACGAGCAGTACTTC